This is a list of T cell receptor beta chains from one sample in a study of siplizumab effects on memory and regulatory T cells. The assay was immunoSEQ multiplex PCR, and TCRdb's table has in-frame clones only and misses some. The sample holds fewer than 120,000 clones, 80% to 95% seen once. The sample comprised CD4+ T cells sorted from blood. The origin of the receptors is a human donor in good health. The CDR3 runs from the conserved cysteine through the conserved F or W. The D gene is left open where the match is weak. A clone size is listed for some rows: how often the clone was seen (once, few, many), or a class if it is expanded.

>-|TRBD2|16|TRBJ2-1|TRBV5-1
CASSLLAGHTYNEQFF
TGCGCCAGCAGCTTACTAGCGGGGCACACCTACAATGAGCAGTTCTTC
>-|-|14|TRBJ2-1|TRBV6-1
CASSVIFSYNEQFF
TGTGCCAGCAGTGTCATCTTCAGCTACAATGAGCAGTTCTTC
>-|TRBD2|17|TRBJ2-1|TRBV19
CASSKQLGTSGDNEQFF
TGTGCCAGTAGTAAACAACTTGGGACTAGCGGAGACAATGAGCAGTTCTTC
>-|TRBD1|15|TRBJ1-4|TRBV5-4
CASSFGTGGGEKLFF
TGTGCCAGCAGCTTTGGGACAGGGGGCGGTGAAAAACTGTTTTTT
>-|-|12|TRBJ1-2|TRBV5-1
CATAGDNYGYTF
TGCGCCACAGCGGGGGATAACTATGGCTACACCTTC
>-|-|15|TRBJ1-2|TRBV7-9
CASRAWSAGTSGYTF
TGTGCCAGCCGAGCTTGGTCCGCAGGGACGTCGGGCTACACCTTC
>once|TRBD1|15|TRBJ1-1|TRBV5-6
CASSLAGGMNTEAFF
TGTGCCAGCAGCTTGGCAGGGGGCATGAACACTGAAGCTTTCTTT
>-|TRBD2|17|TRBJ2-3|TRBV7-2
CASTNAPLGGGADTQYF
TGTGCCAGCACTAACGCACCTCTTGGCGGGGGGGCAGATACGCAGTATTTT
>-|-|11|TRBJ1-2|TRBV15
CATRAGYGYTF
TGTGCCACCAGGGCGGGCTATGGCTACACCTTC
>-|TRBD1|13|TRBJ1-3|TRBV5-4
CASSLYLTGEEYF
TGTGCCAGCAGCTTGTACCTGACAGGGGAGGAATATTTT
>-|TRBD1|16|TRBJ1-2|TRBV11-2
CASSLDPGTGGPGYTF
TGTGCCAGCAGCTTAGATCCCGGGACAGGGGGCCCTGGCTACACCTTC
>once|-|16|TRBJ1-3|TRBV7-9
CASSLAETDSGNTIYF
TGTGCCAGCAGCTTAGCCGAGACAGACTCTGGAAACACCATATATTTT
>once|TRBD2|16|TRBJ2-2|TRBV10-3
CAITPGGSGSTGELFF
TGTGCCATCACCCCGGGGGGTAGCGGGAGTACCGGGGAGCTGTTTTTT
>-|-|15|TRBJ2-7|TRBV10-3
CAISESGTRPYEQYF
TGTGCCATCAGTGAGTCAGGGACACGGCCCTACGAGCAGTACTTC
>-|-|14|TRBJ1-1|TRBV9
CASSPGQKNTEAFF
TGTGCCAGCAGCCCAGGACAGAAGAACACTGAAGCTTTCTTT
>-|-|13|TRBJ2-5|TRBV6-5
CASSRLGAETQYF
TGTGCCAGCAGCCGACTAGGGGCGGAGACCCAGTACTTC
>-|TRBD1|15|TRBJ1-2|TRBV29-1
CSVEGDRGLAYGYTF
TGCAGCGTTGAAGGGGACAGGGGGCTTGCCTATGGCTACACCTTC
>-|-|16|TRBJ2-7|TRBV12-5
CASGLVLGGVGGKQYF
TGTGCTAGTGGTTTGGTACTAGGGGGAGTCGGGGGGAAGCAGTACTTC
>once|-|15|TRBJ2-7|TRBV7-2
CASSLASRQPSEQYF
TGTGCCAGCAGCTTAGCTAGTCGACAACCTAGCGAGCAGTACTTC
>-|-|17|TRBJ1-4|TRBV4-1
CASSQLSRFATNEKLFF
TGCGCCAGCAGCCAATTGTCCAGGTTCGCAACTAATGAAAAACTGTTTTTT
>-|TRBD1|14|TRBJ1-5|TRBV6-1
CASSGNRGQQPQHF
TGTGCCAGCAGTGGCAACAGGGGTCAACAGCCCCAGCATTTT
>-|-|14|TRBJ1-1|TRBV10-3
CATNPSRDNTEAFF
TGTGCCACCAATCCGTCCCGCGACAACACTGAAGCTTTCTTT
>-|-|14|TRBJ1-2|TRBV6-5
CASSPTSTNYGYTF
TGTGCCAGCAGTCCGACTTCCACAAACTATGGCTACACCTTC
>-|TRBD1|16|TRBJ1-2|TRBV14
CASSQRLQGTIYGYTF
TGTGCCAGCAGCCAGCGATTACAGGGGACAATCTATGGCTACACCTTC
>-|-|13|TRBJ1-3|TRBV2
CASTGVSGNTIYF
TGTGCCAGCACGGGGGTCTCTGGAAACACCATATATTTT
>once|-|14|TRBJ2-3|TRBV7-2
CASVLRRPFDTQYF
TGTGCCAGCGTCCTTCGGAGACCGTTCGATACGCAGTATTTT
>-|TRBD1|19|TRBJ1-6|TRBV12-5
CASGLVLWGQGRNNSPLHF
TGTGCTAGTGGTTTGGTACTGTGGGGACAGGGAAGAAATAATTCACCCCTCCACTTT
>-|-|11|TRBJ1-3|TRBV20-1
CSAHTGNTIYF
TGCAGTGCGCACACGGGAAACACCATATATTTT
>-|-|12|TRBJ1-5|TRBV6-5
CASTGPVGAQHF
TGTGCCAGCACCGGACCCGTCGGGGCCCAGCATTTT
>-|-|12|TRBJ2-5|TRBV29-1
CSVDSGDTTQYF
TGCAGCGTTGATTCAGGGGATACGACCCAGTACTTC
>-|-|14|TRBJ2-2|TRBV5-1
CASSQGPRAGELFF
TGCGCCAGCAGCCAAGGTCCCCGGGCCGGGGAGCTGTTTTTT
>-|TRBD2|15|TRBJ2-7|TRBV10-2
CASISSGGSSYEQYF
TGCGCCAGCATTTCTAGCGGGGGAAGCTCCTACGAGCAGTACTTC
>-|-|10|TRBJ2-2|TRBV6-6
CASSNGLVLF
TGTGCCAGCAGCAATGGGTTGGTTCTTTTT
>-|-|11|TRBJ2-7|TRBV11-1
CASSLLGEQYF
TGTGCCAGCAGCCTTTTGGGCGAGCAGTACTTC
>-|-|14|TRBJ2-3|TRBV28
CASSLARRTDTQYF
TGTGCCAGCAGTTTGGCCCGCAGGACAGATACGCAGTATTTT
>once|TRBD2|16|TRBJ2-7|TRBV19
CASSSPGTSGSYEQYF
TGTGCCAGTAGTTCGCCCGGGACTAGCGGGAGTTACGAGCAGTACTTC
>-|-|14|TRBJ2-5|TRBV7-2
CASSPRRGQETQYF
TGTGCCAGCAGCCCCCGACGGGGGCAAGAGACCCAGTACTTC
>-|-|13|TRBJ1-2|TRBV21-1
CASSRFTGWGYTF
TGTGCCAGCAGCCGTTTTACAGGGTGGGGCTACACCTTC
>once|-|14|TRBJ1-2|TRBV7-9
CASSPFTGNYGYTF
TGTGCCAGCAGCCCATTCACAGGCAACTATGGCTACACCTTC
>once|TRBD2|15|TRBJ2-7|TRBV5-1
CASSLRLAATYEQYF
TGCGCCAGCAGCCTTAGACTAGCGGCAACCTACGAGCAGTACTTC